A single sample is the source of the 2 T cell receptor beta chains below, sequenced in a study of T cell responses to AZD1222 COVID-19 vaccine. The table came from immunoSEQ multiplex PCR; TCRdb's copy has only in-frame clones and leaves some out. The sample contains about 120,000 clones, about nine tenths of which appear only once. The sample was peripheral blood, taken 28 days after the second dose of the MenACWY control vaccine. Receptors originate from an adult who received the MenACWY meningococcal vaccine as a control.

V gene TRBV23-1 combines with J gene TRBJ2-2; 7 positions agree with TRBD2. TRBV23-1 is marked as an open reading frame, function uncertain. This CDR3 is built from 16 residues. Trimming at V came to 0 bases and at J to 2 bases, leaving 3 bases not matched to a gene. CDR3 bases: TGCGCCAGCAGTCAATCCGGGGGGAAAAACACCGGGGAGCTGTTTTTT. It specifies CASSQSGGKNTGELFF.

The chain employs TRBV6-5 and TRBJ2-1, with 8 bases lining up with TRBD2. After removal of 6 bases from V and 6 bases from J, the junction contained 4 bases not matched to a gene. The CDR3 length is 13 residues. CDR1 is MNHEY and CDR2 is SVGAGI in the germline V gene. This CDR3 reads CASRGLDFNEQFF. Written as DNA, the CDR3 is TGTGCCAGCAGGGGACTAGACTTCAATGAGCAGTTCTTC.